The sequence of this T cell receptor (beta chain) was determined in a study of PD-L1 blockade in urothelial cancer. Study background: Most patients, about nine tenths of the roughly 29, were males with bladder-origin cancer. Blood underwent analysis 3 weeks (second dose) and 6 weeks after treatment began.

Germline V gene data show CDR1 as WNHNN and CDR2 as SYGVQD (reference sequence). J lost 7 bases, V lost 4 bases, and 8 bases had no gene match. CDR3 length equals 16 residues. The method was immunoSEQ multiplex PCR; TCRdb's version includes in-frame clones alone and lacks a portion of them. The sample yields about 74,000 clones, 84% seen once. This sample comprised PBMCs, obtained around atezolizumab (anti-PD-L1) treatment. This receptor was taken from a man in his 70s with urothelial cancer. The rearrangement uses TRBV10-1 and TRBJ2-1; the match to TRBD2 covers 12 bases. The DNA of the CDR3 is TGCGCCAGCAGTGTTGGCACTAGCGGGAGGTGGAATGAGCAGTTCTTC. Translating it yields CASSVGTSGRWNEQFF.